This T cell receptor beta chain was obtained from a study of shared clonotypes between healthy human individuals (dated by TCRdb to 2018 to 2020). A note on the overall study: A few men and a couple of women, aged 18 to 49 years, made up the cohort. Blood TCR repertoires of about five healthy adults were deeply sequenced to estimate repertoire size and the extent of clonotype sharing between individuals. Each donor's leukapheresis produced roughly between roughly 0.85 and 10 billion PBMCs. Different laboratories and diverse techniques were used to prepare libraries and sequence TCR repertoires, to increase sequencing depth and limit assay-specific biases. Per donor, three plates each were used for CD4 naive and CD4 memory, two for CD8 naive, and one for CD8 memory.

V sheds 4 bases and J sheds 1 base, leaving 17 bases between their ends. From the cysteine up to the phenylalanine, the CDR3 has a length of 16 residues. Here the CDR3 DNA is all that survives: 48 bases in frame from base 1. Reading the germline V gene gives CDR1 SGDLS and CDR2 YYNGEE. What the work shows at the level of the full study, not this receptor alone: Naive subsets generally had larger estimated clonotype richness than memory subsets did. Sampling was restricted to blood, and TCR repertoires in tissues likely differ from the TCR repertoires found in blood. Higher generation probabilities were observed for clonotypes shared by all four sorted-subset donors than for non-shared clonotypes. Sharing across a few donors was observed for around 5% of naive CD4, over 3% of naive CD8, 2% to 2.5% of memory CD4, and roughly 0.4% of memory CD8 clonotypes. Rarefaction of sorted-subset datasets indicated incomplete sequencing despite the large sequencing depth. The small number of donors limited the genetic and exposure-history diversity represented. Pairwise subsampling led to the expectation that sequencing depth would affect the degree of clonotype sharing among donors.

Using the deep immunoSEQ assay, multiplex PCR amplified TCR CDR3 regions from genomic DNA. Extracted genomic DNA from each cell subset was distributed evenly across all wells of several immunoSEQ 96-well plates, and each plate was treated as a replicate. Each replicate PCR for sorted subsets received 150 to 250 ng genomic DNA, equal to 28,000 or so T cell genomes. The purified libraries were quantified using a Qubit 3.0 fluorometer, sized with a Bioanalyzer 2100, and then quantified again using the KAPA Library Quantification kit. Each immunoSEQ 96-well plate was sequenced on its own single-read 150-cycle Illumina NextSeq 550 flow cell. The authors' pipeline ran thus. The immunoSEQ output contained only junctional sequences without quality scores, so filtering could not match that applied to full-length reads. Sequences were annotated with PyIR, a Python wrapper for IgBLAST v1.9, using IMGT germline references to assign V/J genes and CDR3. Reads were filtered out if the reads had weak V/J assignments (E-value above 1e-6), no CDR3, stop codons, out-of-frame junctions, or ambiguous translated residues. V3J clonotypes were defined by identical inferred V gene, J gene, and CDR3 amino acid sequence. Percentage overlap between repertoires was calculated by dividing the number of shared unique clonotypes by the size of the smaller repertoire. Richness of each repertoire was evaluated using RTK rarefaction, the Chao1 estimator, and Recon v2.1 estimates of unobserved clonotypes. Generation probabilities for all TCRbeta clonotypes obtained by the gDNA method from a few donors were computed using OLGA. TCRdb took this table from immuneACCESS and kept in-frame rearrangements with V and J called. Such tables lack part of the clones; where checked against another copy, unresolved V genes explain under half of the gap, and the rest is unexplained. V and J calls and clone size follow that table, whereas D and trimming were derived from the DNA. The sample yields hundreds of thousands of clones; roughly 72% were counted once. The ten largest clones represent 1.5% to 2% of the sample.

Healthy HIV-negative adults with no recently reported acute infections or vaccinations were included as donors. All donors were Caucasian adults living in Nashville, Tennessee, USA. CD4+ T cells were enriched by magnetic negative selection; naive cells were then positively selected on CD45RA, and the negative fraction formed the memory subset. After blood collection by leukapheresis, PBMCs were isolated using Ficoll-Histopaque density gradient centrifugation and then cryopreserved in the vapor phase of liquid nitrogen. Analytical flow cytometry was used to check the purity and quantity of each magnetically sorted T cell population. From each sorted fraction, genomic DNA was isolated and quantified by UV absorbance on a Nanodrop 2000c. This clone was detected a few times. Its antigen target is currently unknown. No much larger clone exists at a distance of one base, and base qualities are not known.

The chain is assembled from TRBV9 and TRBJ1-1, with a weak D call of TRBD1 (6 bases match). The specimen sequenced was memory CD4+ T cells sorted from blood. The cell subset or site label corresponds to: CD45RA-negative fraction. The TCR was taken from a young woman in good health. CDR3 region: CASSPPWGRGNTEAFF. The bases read TGTGCCAGCAGCCCTCCTTGGGGCAGGGGGAACACTGAAGCTTTCTTT.